This section outlines one TCR beta chain sequence together with its context. This clonotype was seen ten or more times. Its antigen specificity is not known. No much larger clone is present one base from it, and per-base qualities are unavailable. The CDR3 measures 14 amino acids from cysteine to phenylalanine. The DNA shown is the 42-base CDR3, in frame from base 1. V was cut back by 3 bases and J by 2 bases, leaving a gap of 11 bases between them. From the germline V gene, CDR1 is SGDLS and CDR2 is YYNGEE. This specimen comes from a study of blood T cells in healthy people across ages (dated by TCRdb to the mid-2010s). In terms of the full investigation: Template switching captured roughly one uniquely barcoded TCR beta cDNA molecule per two T cells in model experiments. Using deep sequencing normalized with unique cDNA molecular identifiers, the study measured how TCR beta repertoire diversity changes with age. Four age groups were formed from the donors: young (average 16 years), middle-aged (around 40), aged (62) and long-lived (around 82). To avoid experimental bias, donors of different ages were randomly spread across the sequencing lanes. Two additional independent replicas of 1 million unique cDNA reads from the same blood draw were analyzed for two donors (one aged 18 to 30 and one aged 80 or older). On the study overall, not on this receptor specifically: Bulk unsorted PBMC profiling prevented conclusive comparison of naive and antigen-experienced compartments. Compared with the aged group, more naive CD4+ T cells, fewer expanded clones and increased TCR diversity were shown by the long-lived group, suggesting age selection. Observed TCR beta diversity correlated strongly with the percentage of naive T cells measured by flow cytometry. Estimates of total diversity based on one million sequenced T cells were considered lower bounds and underestimates. Because donor CMV infection status was unknown, age-related changes in expanded clonotypes were potentially confounded. Observed TCR beta diversity per million T cells fell roughly linearly with age, and a significant reduction was already apparent by age around 36.

Libraries were prepared through 5' RACE. This sample was sequenced with an Illumina HiSeq 2500. A second PCR of roughly 7 to 12 cycles was run with a J-beta primer mix and a sample-barcoded 5' primer. A template-switch 5' adaptor carrying 12 random nucleotides introduced a unique molecular identifier onto each TCR beta cDNA molecule. Each sample yielded at least 3 million CDR3-containing paired-end reads. All of the RNA was converted into first-strand cDNA using the Mint cDNA synthesis kit, with a TRBC-specific oligonucleotide serving as the primer. Following uracil-DNA glycosylase treatment, all cDNA underwent a first 18-cycle PCR with the universal primers M1SS and BC2_uni_R. The original methods were these. For normalization, 1 million high-quality reads were randomly selected from each sample, with every read carrying a distinct molecular identifier. Instead of being binned into consensus sequences, reads that shared molecular identifiers were thrown out. CDR3 identification, clonotype clustering and error correction used MiTCR with a Q25 quality threshold and the strictest error-elimination algorithm. Lower-bound total TCR beta diversity was estimated with a nonparametric unseen species model using Euler transformation. TCRdb trimmed the raw reads at Q25, called clones with MiXCR and kept productive beta chains. Merged by CDR3 protein, the rows form single entries marked with the most common genes and DNA. TCRdb, not the original authors, processed these V and J calls. Here the sample has more than 800,000 distinct CDR3 sequences; 29% occur a single time. 15% to 20% of the sample is in the top ten clones.

Donors were 35 to 40 systemically healthy Caucasian individuals from Russia aged roughly 6 to 100 years. Roughly 10 milliliters of peripheral blood were drawn from each donor into EDTA-treated Vacutainer tubes. PBMCs were isolated by Ficoll-Paque density-gradient centrifugation, with at least 6 million obtained per sample. Trizol reagent was used to extract total RNA from PBMCs, with at least 5.5 micrograms per sample. Naive CD45RAhigh/CD27high T cell percentages were measured by flow cytometry on a PBMC aliquot from every donor. The sample was blood. The origin of this receptor is an elderly woman in good health. This sequence uses TRBV9 and TRBJ2-5, with no reliable assignment of the D segment. The nucleotides read TGTGCCAGCAGCGCCGATAGGTGGCAAGAGACCCAGTACTTC. Translated, this gives CASSADRWQETQYF.